Sequencing of this T cell receptor (beta chain) was carried out in a study of shared clonotypes between healthy human individuals. CDR1 and CDR2 (germline): SGHRS, YFSETQ. V lost 2 bases to trimming and J lost 2 bases; unmatched junction nucleotides: 7. The CDR3 runs 15 residues. Findings and limits, study-wide: Lower generation probabilities were found for non-shared clonotypes than for those shared by all four donors. It was observed that approximately 5% of naive CD4 clonotypes were shared across several donors.

Using about 220 ng DNA, approximately 30,000 T cell genomes, the sorted-subset replicate PCRs were run. Authors' data handling: As immunoSEQ supplied junction-only sequences (without quality scores), filtering differed. The protocol was immunoSEQ multiplex PCR, while the TCRdb copy is restricted to in-frame clones and leaves out a portion. V and J calls and clone size are those listed in that table; D and trimming were worked out from the DNA. The sample gives roughly 1,500,000 clones, 98% of which show up once; approximately 0.44% is in the top ten. With respect to this clone: The antigen is unknown.

The material sequenced was naive CD4+ T cells sorted from blood. The subset here: CD45RA+ positively selected. The rearrangement uses TRBV5-1 and TRBJ2-7, with TRBD1 matching 7 bases. This TCR was recovered from a young man in good health. This CDR3 is CASSLLGQPTYEQYF. Here the CDR3 DNA reads TGCGCCAGCAGCTTACTGGGACAGCCTACCTACGAGCAGTACTTC.